Following are 14 T cell receptor beta chains from one sample sequenced in a study of blood T cell repertoires in COVID-19 (TCRdb year 2020). The library was prepared using the immunoSEQ multiplex PCR assay. In TCRdb, the immuneACCESS table is reduced to in-frame sequences with V and J assigned. These tables do not hold every clone; where another copy was compared, an unresolved V gene accounts for under half, and the others remain unexplained. The sample includes under 250,000 clones, with about 93% observed a single time. Around 0.83% of the sample lies in the top ten. Sequenced input: peripheral blood. These receptors were collected from a man aged 30 to 39 with COVID-19, enrolled during active disease.

This clone was seen more than once but under ten times. The chain has TRBV29-1 and TRBJ1-1; the D is unclear. V dropped 7 bases and J dropped 7 bases, with 13 bases sitting between them. Germline V gene data show CDR1 as SQVTM and CDR2 as ANQGSEA. CDR3 length equals 11 residues. In DNA, the CDR3 is TGCAGCGCATACTTCGCAGGTGAAGCTTTCTTT. Its protein is CSAYFAGEAFF.

The chain links TRBV30 to TRBJ1-5; the D gene is possibly TRBD1 (5 bases). V shed 0 bases and J shed 4 bases, with 13 bases lying between them. Germline CDR1 is GTSNPN and CDR2 is SVGIG (reference sequence). The CDR3 loop spans 15 amino acids. CDR3 coding DNA: TGTGCCTGGAGTGTATTTGGGGGGGATAATCAGCCCCAGCATTTT. It codes for CAWSVFGGDNQPQHF.

The chain recombines TRBV5-6 with TRBJ1-4, with D unresolved. Trimming removed 4 bases from V and 0 bases from J, with 10 bases in between. Germline CDR1 is SGHDT and CDR2 is YYEEEE. The CDR3 length is 15 residues. The CDR3 loop reads CASSLPGATNEKLFF. CDR3 sequence (DNA): TGTGCCAGCAGCCTCCCGGGAGCAACTAATGAAAAACTGTTTTTT.

Comment on this clone: The same CDR3 can be traced to other DNA sequences in this sample. The chain links TRBV9 to TRBJ1-3, with D uncertain. The CDR3 runs to 15 residues. Germline CDR1 reads SGDLS; CDR2 reads YYNGEE. Trimming removed 0 bases from V and 0 bases from J, with 7 bases in between. The CDR3 DNA follows: TGTGCCAGCAGCGTAGGCGGAGTCTCTGGAAACACCATATATTTT. Its protein product is CASSVGGVSGNTIYF.

This chain uses TRBV10-3 with TRBJ1-1; 7 bases match TRBD1. Germline-derived CDR1 and CDR2 are ENHRY and SYGVKD. This CDR3 contains 17 residues. V was pared by 2 bases and J by 3 bases, with 12 bases of the junction left unmatched. The CDR3 nucleotides are TGTGCCATCAGTGAGGTGGCAGGGGGATTAGGTTACACTGAAGCTTTCTTT. Residues: CAISEVAGGLGYTEAFF.

The V and J genes are TRBV28 and TRBJ2-2, with 7 bases matching TRBD2. With 6 bases clipped from V and 4 bases from J, the junction kept 11 bases outside the gene matches. Per germline, CDR1 MDHEN and CDR2 SYDVKM. The CDR3 runs 16 residues. The CDR3, as DNA: TGTGCCAGCAGCCTTGGGGGGAGGGCGGGCACCGGGGAGCTGTTTTTT. Protein product: CASSLGGRAGTGELFF.

This sequence joins TRBV3-1 (or the pseudogene TRBV3-2) and TRBJ2-1, with D possibly matching TRBD2 (6 bases). Germline V gives CDR1 LGHDT, CDR2 YNNKEL (reference sequence). V dropped 0 bases and J dropped 0 bases, with 21 bases sitting between them. CDR3 length equals 20 residues. CDR3 DNA: TGTGCCAGCAGCCAAGATGCGTACAGTCAGGCGGGGAGCTCCTACAATGAGCAGTTCTTC. Encoded protein: CASSQDAYSQAGSSYNEQFF.

The rearrangement uses TRBV5-6 and TRBJ2-5; D possibly corresponds to TRBD2 (5 bases). The CDR3 is made up of 15 amino acids. In germline, CDR1 is SGHDT, CDR2 YYEEEE. With 2 bases removed from V and 0 bases from J, the gap between germline ends came to 11 bases. The CDR3 is CASSFRTVYQETQYF. CDR3 in DNA: TGTGCCAGCAGCTTCCGGACTGTGTACCAAGAGACCCAGTACTTC. Full variable domain (outside the CDR3, taken from reference TRBV5-6 and TRBJ2-5): DAGVTQSPTHLIKTRGQQVTLRCSPKSGHDTVSWYQQALGQGPQFIFQYYEEEERQRGNFPDRFSGHQFPNYSSELNVNALLLGDSALYLCASSFRTVYQETQYFGPGTRLLVL.

This sequence joins TRBV4-1 and TRBJ1-1; D perhaps matches TRBD1 (5 bases). V lost 0 bases to trimming and J lost 8 bases, with 13 bases between them. There are 14 residues in the CDR3. Germline CDR1 and CDR2: MGHRA and YSYEKL. The CDR3 loop reads CASSQDLDRQEAFF. The CDR3 nucleotides read TGCGCCAGCAGCCAAGATTTGGACCGACAGGAAGCTTTCTTT.

V usage is TRBV19 and J usage is TRBJ1-6; D is uncertain. There are 12 residues in the CDR3. Looked up from germline, CDR1 is LNHDA and CDR2 is SQIVND (reference sequence). Trimming cost V 6 bases and J 8 bases, with 8 bases left between them. The CDR3 DNA sequence: TGTGCCAGTAGCCCCTCGGATTCACCCCTCCACTTT. It encodes CASSPSDSPLHF. The whole variable domain, remainder taken from reference TRBV19 and TRBJ1-6, is DGGITQSPKYLFRKEGQNVTLSCEQNLNHDAMYWYRQDPGQGLRLIYYSQIVNDFQKGDIAEGYSVSREKKESFPLTVTSAQKNPTAFYLCASSPSDSPLHFGNGTRLTVT.

This rearrangement joins TRBV5-4 to TRBJ1-6, with 9 bases identical to TRBD1. This CDR3 region has 13 residues. CDR1 SGHNT and CDR2 YYREEE come from the germline V gene (reference sequence). J gave up 10 bases and V 6 bases, and 5 bases lay outside the gene matches. Written as DNA, the CDR3 is TGTGCCAGCAAACAGGGGGCTCGATCACCCCTCCACTTT. It codes for CASKQGARSPLHF. Full variable domain (remainder filled in from reference TRBV5-4 and TRBJ1-6): ETGVTQSPTHLIKTRGQQVTLRCSSQSGHNTVSWYQQALGQGPQFIFQYYREEENGRGNFPPRFSGLQFPNYSSELNVNALELDDSALYLCASKQGARSPLHFGNGTRLTVT.

This chain joins TRBV19 and TRBJ1-6; 9 positions agree with TRBD1. Germline CDR1 LNHDA, CDR2 SQIVND (reference sequence). This CDR3 comprises 15 residues. V was clipped by 3 bases and J by 8 bases; unmatched bases: 5. CDR3 sequence reads: CASSMIGQGHSPLHF. CDR3 bases: TGTGCCAGTAGTATGATTGGACAGGGGCATTCACCCCTCCACTTT.

The genes are TRBV19 and TRBJ1-6; perhaps TRBD1 as D (6 bases). Deletions cut 5 bases from V and 7 bases from J, with 18 bases between. The CDR3 totals 16 residues. CDR1 and CDR2 from the germline V gene are LNHDA and SQIVND (reference sequence). The CDR3 protein is CASSRPPGQRNSPLHF. The CDR3 DNA follows: TGTGCCAGTAGTCGACCTCCGGGACAAAGGAATTCACCCCTCCACTTT.

The table lists this clone with a count of one. V and J are TRBV30 and TRBJ1-1; D gene ambiguous. The germline V and J ends were trimmed by 3 bases and 0 bases, with 8 bases remaining between them. Germline CDR1 GTSNPN, CDR2 SVGIG (reference sequence). This CDR3 is built from 13 residues. The CDR3 nucleotides read TGTGCCTGGAGATATACGGTGAACACTGAAGCTTTCTTT. Amino acids: CAWRYTVNTEAFF.